This entry concerns a single TCR beta chain. The data are from a study of blood T cell repertoires in COVID-19. For the study at large: Acute-phase and convalescent COVID-19 samples originated in the United States, Italy and Spain. PBMCs, B-cell-depleted T cells, or T cells provided the cDNA or gDNA that made up the material.

With 7 bases removed from V and 9 bases from J, the gap between germline ends came to 16 bases. The germline V gene has CDR1 MDHEN and CDR2 SYDVKM. CDR3 length: 13 residues. Authors' methods: Amplification with reference gene primers provided the estimates of nucleated cell counts. The protocol was immunoSEQ multiplex PCR, while the TCRdb copy is restricted to in-frame clones and leaves out a portion. D and trimming come from the DNA, and the V and J calls and clone size come from that table. The data show some 310,000 clones, approximately 87% seen once. The genes are TRBV28 and TRBJ2-1; D unclear. The source of this sequence is a young woman with COVID-19, enrolled during active disease. Sequencing was performed on peripheral blood. For the CDR3, the DNA is TGTGCCAGCAACGCCCCTCGAGATTCTGAGCAGTTCTTC. The encoded protein is CASNAPRDSEQFF.